The present T cell receptor beta chain was sequenced within a study of blood T cell repertoires in COVID-19. Overall study context: Sites in the United States, Italy and Spain provided acute and convalescent COVID-19 samples.

Trimming took 3 bases from V and 3 from J, leaving 14 bases between them. The length of the CDR3 is 16 residues. CDR1 and CDR2 (germline): LNHDA, SQIVND (reference sequence). Libraries were prepared by immunoSEQ multiplex PCR; TCRdb keeps only in-frame clonotypes and omits some of them. Counted here are 250,000 to 350,000 clones, more than 75% occurring once; the ten biggest clones make up approximately 2%. Sequencing input: PBMCs or T cells enriched from blood (not recorded which). V and J are TRBV19 and TRBJ1-4; D gene ambiguous. The source is an older woman in a cohort exposed to, infected with or recovered from COVID-19 (not recorded which). In DNA form, the CDR3 reads TGTGCCAGTAGTATGATCCTACTAGCTGCTAATGAAAAACTGTTTTTT. Its protein is CASSMILLAANEKLFF.